The following is a T cell receptor beta chain sequence with its context. This sample stems from a study of T cell changes during pregnancy in multiple sclerosis. Germline V gene sequence: CDR1 SGHRS, CDR2 YFSETQ. V dropped 3 bases and J dropped 3 bases, with 13 bases sitting between them. The CDR3 is made up of 14 amino acids. TCRdb's table, derived via immunoSEQ multiplex PCR, lists solely in-frame clones and lacks some. The sample has about 50,000 clones, roughly 94% seen once; the top ten hold approximately 0.31%. This specimen consisted of CD4+ T cells from peripheral blood mononuclear cells, obtained in the third trimester of pregnancy. This sequence joins TRBV5-1 and TRBJ2-7, with a possible D match to TRBD2 (6 bases). The source is a female donor with multiple sclerosis, enrolled in a pregnancy study. CDR3: CASSYRASDYEQYF. The DNA for the CDR3 is TGCGCCAGCAGCTATAGAGCTAGCGACTACGAGCAGTACTTC.